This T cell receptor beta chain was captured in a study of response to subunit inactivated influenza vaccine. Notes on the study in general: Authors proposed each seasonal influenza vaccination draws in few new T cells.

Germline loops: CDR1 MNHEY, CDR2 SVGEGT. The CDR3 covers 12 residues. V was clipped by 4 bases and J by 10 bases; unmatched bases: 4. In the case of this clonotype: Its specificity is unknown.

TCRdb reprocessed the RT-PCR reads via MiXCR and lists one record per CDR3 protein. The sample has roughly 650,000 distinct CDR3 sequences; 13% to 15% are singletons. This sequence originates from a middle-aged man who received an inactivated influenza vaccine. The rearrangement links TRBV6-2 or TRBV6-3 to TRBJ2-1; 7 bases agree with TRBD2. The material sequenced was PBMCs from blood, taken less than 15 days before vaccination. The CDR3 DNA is TGTGCCAGCAGTTTAGTGCGGGAGGAGCAGTTCTTC. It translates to CASSLVREEQFF.